A single sample gave rise to the 26 T cell receptor beta chains below, sequenced in a study of control samples from healthy donors and cancer patients. The table came from immunoSEQ multiplex PCR; TCRdb's copy has only in-frame clones and leaves some out. Among about 130,000 clones, 75% to 95% were seen once, and the ten largest hold 2% to 2.5%. Specimen: blood. These receptors were collected from a man aged 18 to 30 in good health.

The CDR3 sequence: CASSLDEYEQYF. The CDR3 DNA sequence: TGTGCCAGCAGCTTGGACGAGTACGAGCAGTACTTC. This sequence joins TRBV5-4 and TRBJ2-7; unclear D gene. The CDR3 has 12 residues. Trimming left V 0 bases short and J 4 bases short, with 5 bases between. Germline loops: CDR1 SGHNT, CDR2 YYREEE (reference sequence).

The CDR3 nucleotides are TGTGCCAGCAGCCAAGGGGTCCTCTCCTACGAGCAGTACTTC. Its protein is CASSQGVLSYEQYF. The chain employs TRBV3-1 (or the pseudogene TRBV3-2) and TRBJ2-7; no clear D gene. V was pared by 1 base and J by 0 bases, with 7 bases between. Germline lookup yields CDR1 LGHDT and CDR2 YNNKEL (reference sequence). CDR3 size: 14 residues.

As for this clone: Distinct nucleotide sequences in the sample also encode this CDR3. The chain joins TRBV6-5 to TRBJ2-7, with D possibly matching TRBD1 (6 bases). CDR1 MNHEY and CDR2 SVGAGI come from the germline V gene. V shed 6 bases and J shed 2 bases, with 11 bases lying between them. CDR3 length: 13 amino acids. CDR3 DNA: TGTGCCAGCAGCAAGGGACAAGCCTACGAGCAGTACTTC. It translates to CASSKGQAYEQYF.

V is TRBV14 and J is TRBJ2-3, with TRBD1 as a possible D gene (6 bases). The length of the CDR3 is 13 residues. Per germline, CDR1 SGHDN and CDR2 FVKESK. Trimming left V 4 bases short and J 4 bases short, with 9 bases between. CDR3 sequence: CASSPWGPDTQYF. For the CDR3, the DNA is TGTGCCAGCAGCCCGTGGGGGCCAGATACGCAGTATTTT.

This clone was observed a handful of times. CDR3: CAISEGRQQGGYTF. CDR3 nucleotides: TGTGCCATCAGTGAGGGACGCCAGCAAGGTGGCTACACCTTC. The V call is TRBV10-3, the J call TRBJ1-2; D ambiguous. This CDR3 is built from 14 residues. CDR1 and CDR2 from the germline V gene are ENHRY and SYGVKD. The ends were cut back, 2 bases at V and 7 bases at J, with 14 bases in the middle.

The chain recombines TRBV28 with TRBJ2-7, with 8 bases identical to TRBD1. This CDR3 contains 16 residues. The V gene's germline CDR1 is MDHEN and CDR2 SYDVKM. J gave up 2 bases and V 3 bases, and 9 bases lay outside the gene matches. The DNA of the CDR3 is TGTGCCAGCAGTTTTGTGCTCAGGGGGCTCCCCTACGAGCAGTACGTC. This sequence encodes CASSFVLRGLPYEQYV.

This clone was seen more than once but under ten times. The gene calls are TRBV30 and TRBJ1-6, with a possible D match to TRBD1 (5 bases). CDR3 size: 15 residues. The germline CDR1 and CDR2 sequences are GTSNPN and SVGIG (reference sequence). Trimming stripped 3 bases from V and 5 bases from J, with 14 bases between. As DNA, the CDR3 is TGTGCCTGGAGCGCCGGTTTACAGGATAATTCACCCCTCCACTTT. Translated, it gives CAWSAGLQDNSPLHF.

The rearrangement links TRBV5-1 to TRBJ2-3; 9 nucleotides agree with TRBD2. Germline values: CDR1 SGHRS, CDR2 YFSETQ. This CDR3 comprises 15 residues. Unmatched junction bases numbered 2, after V lost 3 bases and J lost 0 bases. CDR3 loop: CASSWTSESTDTQYF. CDR3 in DNA: TGCGCCAGCAGCTGGACTAGCGAAAGCACAGATACGCAGTATTTT.

The chain is built from TRBV10-3 and TRBJ2-3, with TRBD2 matching over 12 bases. The trim removed 4 bases at V and 2 bases at J, leaving 13 bases unmatched. Germline V gene data show CDR1 as ENHRY and CDR2 as SYGVKD. CDR3 length equals 19 residues. The CDR3 here is CAISASRSSGGGFTDTQYF. As DNA, the CDR3 is TGTGCCATCAGTGCCTCCCGGTCTAGCGGGGGGGGATTCACAGATACGCAGTATTTT.

V is TRBV11-2 and J is TRBJ2-1, with 8 bases matching TRBD2. V lost 1 base to trimming and J lost 8 bases; unmatched junction nucleotides: 10. Germline V gives CDR1 SGHAT, CDR2 FQNNGV. The CDR3 extends over 16 amino acids. The DNA for the CDR3 is TGTGCCAGCAGCTTAGGGGTACTAGCGGCCCGCGATGAGCAGTTCTTC. Its translation: CASSLGVLAARDEQFF.

This clone was picked up one time. The V call is TRBV3-1 (or the pseudogene TRBV3-2), the J call TRBJ2-7, with 9 bases identical to TRBD1. Germline assignment: CDR1 LGHDT and CDR2 YNNKEL (reference sequence). The CDR3 has 13 amino acids. V was clipped by 5 bases and J by 6 bases; unmatched bases: 5. The CDR3 coding sequence is TGTGCCAGCAGCTTAACGGACAGGGGCGAGCAGTACTTC. Translated: CASSLTDRGEQYF.

The rearrangement joins TRBV5-1 to TRBJ2-7; possibly TRBD2 for D (8 bases). The V end was cut by 4 bases, the J end by 6 bases, with 23 bases between. Germline CDR1 and CDR2: SGHRS and YFSETQ. The CDR3 covers 16 residues. For the CDR3, the DNA is TGCGCCAGCAGCCCCAGGGGGAGAGCGGGGGAAACCGAGCAGTACTTC. Translating gives CASSPRGRAGETEQYF.

This clone was detected only once. As DNA, the CDR3 is TGTGCCAGCAGCATGGGACAGGGGAGCACCGGGGAGCTGTTTTTT. Amino acid sequence: CASSMGQGSTGELFF. The chain employs TRBV27 and TRBJ2-2; the match to TRBD1 covers 10 bases. This CDR3 has 15 amino acids. V gave up 6 bases and J gave up 4 bases; unmatched junction bases: 5. Germline-derived CDR1 and CDR2 are MNHEY and SMNVEV (reference sequence).

The chain recombines TRBV6-5 with TRBJ1-6; no reliable D call. The CDR3 has 14 residues. Per the germline V gene, CDR1 is MNHEY and CDR2 is SVGAGI. Trimming left V 7 bases short and J 8 bases short, with 15 bases between. CDR3 sequence: CASIRGNTDSPLHF. In DNA, the CDR3 is TGTGCCAGCATTCGTGGAAACACCGATTCACCCCTCCACTTT.

V usage is TRBV10-2 and J usage is TRBJ1-6; the D is unclear. V lost 0 bases and J lost 5, with 5 bases in between. This CDR3 has 14 residues. Germline lookup yields CDR1 WSHSY and CDR2 SAAADI. The CDR3 DNA is TGCGCCAGCAGTGAGTCGGGCAATAATTCACCCCTCCACTTT. The encoded protein is CASSESGNNSPLHF.

The chain links TRBV7-9 to TRBJ2-4; 9 bases line up with TRBD2. There are 17 residues in the CDR3. Germline values: CDR1 SEHNR, CDR2 FQNEAQ (reference sequence). The ends lost 4 bases at V and 3 bases at J; junction bases unmatched: 10. The CDR3 reads CASSSELTSGFKNIQYF. The CDR3 nucleotides are TGTGCCAGCAGCTCCGAATTGACTAGCGGCTTCAAAAACATTCAGTACTTC.

Regarding this clone: Other DNA sequences within the sample encode an identical CDR3. The chain couples TRBV29-1 to TRBJ2-2, with 9 nucleotides matching TRBD1. The CDR3 totals 14 residues. The J segment lost 1 base and the V segment lost 4 bases, leaving 1 base of the junction unmatched. The germline V gene has CDR1 SQVTM and CDR2 ANQGSEA. Written as DNA, the CDR3 is TGCAGCGTTGGGGGACAGGGGAACACCGGGGAGCTGTTTTTT. As protein: CSVGGQGNTGELFF.

The chain is built from TRBV5-1 and TRBJ1-2; 7 bases match TRBD1. The CDR3 has 14 residues. In germline, CDR1 is SGHRS, CDR2 YFSETQ. Losses at the gene ends were 3 bases for V and 4 bases for J; bases not matched to a gene: 6. The DNA for the CDR3 is TGCGCCAGCAGCTCCCAGGGGGGAGGCTATGGCTACACCTTC. It is translated as CASSSQGGGYGYTF.

This rearrangement joins TRBV15 to TRBJ1-2, with a possible D match to TRBD1 (5 bases). Per germline, CDR1 LNHNV and CDR2 YYDKDF (reference sequence). V lost 0 bases and J lost 5, with 13 bases in between. The CDR3 consists of 15 residues. The CDR3 sequence is CATSRDSAGGYGYTF. CDR3 nucleotides: TGTGCCACCAGCAGAGATTCGGCGGGGGGGTATGGCTACACCTTC.

The chain joins TRBV7-8 to TRBJ1-4; TRBD1 is a possible D gene (5 bases). The V and J ends lost 1 base and 8 bases respectively, with 14 bases between them. The CDR3 length is 15 residues. Germline CDR1 is SGHVS and CDR2 is FQNEAQ. CDR3 sequence reads: CASSLGQGVEEKLFF. The DNA for the CDR3 is TGTGCCAGCAGCTTAGGTCAAGGGGTTGAAGAAAAACTGTTTTTT.

The chain couples TRBV11-2 to TRBJ1-1; unclear D gene. Trimming shortened V by 1 base and J by 1 base, and 4 bases separated the two germline ends. In germline, CDR1 is SGHAT, CDR2 FQNNGV. This CDR3 has 13 residues. Here the CDR3 reads CASSLGGNTEAFF. CDR3 in DNA: TGTGCCAGCAGCTTAGGAGGGAACACTGAAGCTTTCTTT.

The chain joins TRBV2 to TRBJ1-3, with D perhaps TRBD1 (5 bases). CDR3 length equals 19 residues. Germline loops: CDR1 SNHLY, CDR2 FYNNEI. Between the trimmed V and J ends, which lost 4 bases and 0 bases, there was a span of 22 bases. The DNA for the CDR3 is TGTGCCAGCAGTGTCTGGGGGGTCGGTACAGGCAACTCTGGAAACACCATATATTTT. Its translation: CASSVWGVGTGNSGNTIYF.

This rearrangement joins TRBV1 to TRBJ2-2. TRBV1 is designated a pseudogene. The CDR3 runs 15 residues. CDR3 DNA: TGCACCAGCAGCCAAAACCGGGACAACACCGGGGAGCTGTTTTTT. It specifies CTSSQNRDNTGELFF.

This clone was detected once. The V and J genes are TRBV25-1 and TRBJ2-4; tentatively, D is TRBD2 (7 bases). This CDR3 is built from 16 residues. Germline V gene lookup returns CDR1 MGHDK and CDR2 SYGVNS. The V and J ends lost 3 bases and 6 bases respectively, with 18 bases between them. CDR3: CASSDRGAGPGNIQYF. CDR3 nucleotide sequence: TGTGCCAGCAGTGACCGGGGGGCTGGGCCAGGAAACATTCAGTACTTC.

This clone was counted a few times. V and J are TRBV11-2 and TRBJ2-7; 9 nucleotides match TRBD2. Losses at the gene ends were 6 bases for V and 3 bases for J; bases not matched to a gene: 12. Germline assignment: CDR1 SGHAT and CDR2 FQNNGV. This CDR3 region has 16 residues. CDR3 residues: CASSYWSGRGGYEQYF. The CDR3 DNA reads as TGTGCCAGCAGTTACTGGTCCGGGCGGGGGGGCTACGAGCAGTACTTC.

This chain connects TRBV19 to TRBJ1-2; 10 bases map to TRBD1. The ends lost 5 bases at V and 5 bases at J; junction bases unmatched: 14. Germline CDR1 and CDR2: LNHDA and SQIVND (reference sequence). There are 17 residues in the CDR3. The CDR3 reads CASSVGTGDNFLYGYTF. In DNA form, the CDR3 reads TGTGCCAGTAGTGTTGGGACAGGGGACAATTTTCTTTATGGCTACACCTTC.